The 26 T cell receptor beta chains below were found in one sample sequenced in a study of OX40 agonist ivuxolimab in advanced cancers. Assay used: immunoSEQ multiplex PCR; TCRdb lists only in-frame clones, some missing. The sample consists of some 100,000 clones, 86% of them appearing once. The specimen was CD4+ or CD8+ T cells sorted from blood, collected in a trial of the OX40 agonist ivuxolimab. These receptors originate from an adult with an advanced solid tumor such as melanoma, head and neck, liver or kidney cancer.

This clone has a single count. J is TRBJ2-1 and V is TRBV15; D gene unclear. Trimming shortened V by 5 bases and J by 4 bases, and 12 bases separated the two germline ends. There are 14 residues in the CDR3. Germline assignment: CDR1 LNHNV and CDR2 YYDKDF (reference sequence). The CDR3 region is CATSWRSGYNEQFF. CDR3 nucleotides: TGTGCCACCAGCTGGCGGTCAGGTTACAATGAGCAGTTCTTC.

This rearrangement joins TRBV11-3 to TRBJ1-1; D not resolved. The CDR3 covers 15 residues. Between the trimmed V and J ends, which lost 0 bases and 5 bases, there was a span of 13 bases. From germline, CDR1 is SGHNT and CDR2 YENEEA. Written as DNA, the CDR3 is TGTGCCAGCAGCTTAGATCAGTCCCCGGAGACTGAAGCTTTCTTT. Its protein is CASSLDQSPETEAFF.

CDR3 residues: CASSLEHQPQHF. CDR3 sequence (DNA): TGTGCCAGCAGCTTGGAGCATCAGCCCCAGCATTTT. This chain joins TRBV7-2 and TRBJ1-5; no firm D call. V lost 3 bases, J lost 5 bases, and 5 bases lay in between. This CDR3 comprises 12 residues. The germline V gene has CDR1 SGHTA and CDR2 FQGNSA.

The rearrangement uses TRBV18 and TRBJ1-2; 12 nucleotides agree with TRBD1. CDR3 length: 13 residues. Unmatched junction bases numbered 5, after V lost 5 bases and J lost 10 bases. The germline CDR1 and CDR2 sequences are KGHSH and LQKENI. The CDR3 coding sequence is TGTGCCAGCTCATTGGGGACAGGGGGCGACTACACCTTC. It codes for CASSLGTGGDYTF.

V usage is TRBV5-1 and J usage is TRBJ2-7, with D possibly TRBD2 on 5 matching bases. The CDR3 runs 14 residues. Trimming removed 6 bases from V and 0 bases from J, with 13 bases in between. CDR1 SGHRS and CDR2 YFSETQ come from the germline V gene. For the CDR3, the DNA is TGCGCCAGCAAAGCGGCGGTAAGCTCCTACGAGCAGTACTTC. This gives the protein CASKAAVSSYEQYF.

V usage is TRBV6-1 and J usage is TRBJ2-7; perhaps TRBD2 as D (6 bases). Between the trimmed V and J ends, which lost 7 bases and 1 base, there was a span of 17 bases. CDR1 is MNHNS and CDR2 is SASEGT in the germline V gene. This CDR3 is built from 15 residues. The CDR3 nucleotides read TGTGCCAGCATCGAAACCGGGACTCCATCCTACGAGCAGTACTTC. It specifies CASIETGTPSYEQYF.

The chain couples TRBV30 to TRBJ1-2, with D possibly matching TRBD1 (5 bases). Germline V gives CDR1 GTSNPN, CDR2 SVGIG (reference sequence). The V and J ends lost 8 bases and 4 bases respectively, with 14 bases between them. This CDR3 comprises 12 residues. CDR3 protein: CAPPGGAYGYTF. CDR3 DNA: TGTGCCCCCCCGGGAGGGGCCTATGGCTACACCTTC. Variable domain in full (rest from reference TRBV30 and TRBJ1-2): SQTIHQWPATLVQPVGSPLSLECTVEGTSNPNLYWYRQAAGRGLQLLFYSVGIGQISSEVPQNLSASRPQDRQFILSSKKLLLSDSGFYLCAPPGGAYGYTFGSGTRLTVV.

The chain joins TRBV27 to TRBJ1-2, with D tentatively TRBD1 (6 bases). The CDR3 is made up of 15 amino acids. V was pared by 6 bases and J by 8 bases, with 22 bases between. CDR1 MNHEY and CDR2 SMNVEV come from the germline V gene (reference sequence). The chain's CDR3 is CASSGVQGGAGGYTF. CDR3 DNA sequence: TGTGCCAGCAGCGGAGTACAGGGTGGTGCGGGGGGCTACACCTTC.

Only a few counts were recorded for this clone. V and J are TRBV7-6 and TRBJ1-3, with a tentative D call TRBD1 (6 bases). V lost 5 bases, J lost 0 bases, and 11 bases lay in between. Germline CDR1 and CDR2: SGHVS and FNYEAQ. The CDR3 is 15 residues long. CDR3 sequence reads: CASSTTGVSGNTIYF. The DNA of the CDR3 is TGTGCCAGCAGCACGACAGGCGTCTCTGGAAACACCATATATTTT.

V gene TRBV11-2 combines with J gene TRBJ2-1, with D hard to call. The CDR3 runs to 16 residues. Germline loops: CDR1 SGHAT, CDR2 FQNNGV. V was shortened by 1 base and J by 4 bases, with 14 bases between the two germline ends. CDR3 sequence (DNA): TGTGCCAGCAGCTTAGGAACCGGTGCAGGTTACAATGAGCAGTTCTTC. This codes for CASSLGTGAGYNEQFF.

V and J are TRBV2 and TRBJ2-7; 8 bases fit TRBD1. The ends lost 5 bases at V and 6 bases at J; junction bases unmatched: 3. This CDR3 comprises 12 residues. From germline, CDR1 is SNHLY and CDR2 FYNNEI. The CDR3 DNA follows: TGTGCCAGCAGTTGGACAGGGAGCGAGCAGTACTTC. This encodes CASSWTGSEQYF.

This clone was recorded only once. The gene calls are TRBV6-6 and TRBJ2-1; TRBD2 matches 13 bases. Germline CDR1 MNHNY, CDR2 SVGAGI (reference sequence). The CDR3 has 14 amino acids. The junction had 11 bases not matched to a gene; V was cut back by 10 bases and J by 11 bases. DNA for the CDR3: TGTGCCACCACTCCGGGACTAGCGGGACTCCAGCAGTTCTTC. Translation gives CATTPGLAGLQQFF.

V and J are TRBV4-1 and TRBJ2-2, with D unresolved. The germline V gene has CDR1 MGHRA and CDR2 YSYEKL. The CDR3 length is 15 residues. The ends were cut back, 1 base at V and 0 bases at J, with 6 bases in the middle. The CDR3 region is CASSQAGTNTGELFF. The CDR3 DNA reads TGCGCCAGCAGCCAAGCAGGAACGAACACCGGGGAGCTGTTTTTT.

This clone was detected once. The chain combines TRBV5-6 with TRBJ2-1; D ambiguous. The CDR3 consists of 17 residues. Germline assignment: CDR1 SGHDT and CDR2 YYEEEE. Trimming took off 1 base at V and 2 bases at J, with 16 bases between the two ends. This CDR3 is CASSLRLGVRTYNEQFF. CDR3 in DNA: TGTGCCAGCAGCTTGAGGCTGGGCGTTAGGACCTACAATGAGCAGTTCTTC.

The chain joins TRBV4-1 to TRBJ2-3; D not resolved. Germline V gene sequence: CDR1 MGHRA, CDR2 YSYEKL. This CDR3 spans 13 amino acids. Between the trimmed V and J ends, which lost 2 bases and 5 bases, there was a span of 8 bases. The CDR3 DNA sequence: TGCGCCAGCAGCCAACAGAAAGGAGATACGCAGTATTTT. The encoded protein is CASSQQKGDTQYF.

The rearrangement links TRBV2 to TRBJ2-3, with TRBD2 identical over 10 bases. The CDR3 loop spans 14 amino acids. The ends lost 6 bases at V and 1 base at J; junction bases unmatched: 1. Germline V lookup: CDR1 SNHLY, CDR2 FYNNEI. The CDR3 sequence: CASSGTSGTDTQYF. The CDR3 region has the DNA TGTGCCAGCAGCGGGACTAGCGGCACAGATACGCAGTATTTT.

J is TRBJ2-2 and V is TRBV5-1, with D perhaps matching TRBD1 (6 bases). Germline V gene sequence: CDR1 SGHRS, CDR2 YFSETQ. V was trimmed by 5 bases and J by 0 bases, leaving 11 bases between them. This CDR3 comprises 15 residues. CDR3 nucleotides: TGCGCCAGCAGTTTACAGGGTGCGAACACCGGGGAGCTGTTTTTT. Amino acids: CASSLQGANTGELFF.

The chain uses TRBV6-5 and TRBJ2-4; D call uncertain. In germline, CDR1 is MNHEY, CDR2 SVGAGI. The CDR3 totals 14 residues. Trimming shortened V by 3 bases and J by 6 bases, and 12 bases separated the two germline ends. CDR3 amino acids: CASSYSQDGNIQYF. As DNA, the CDR3 is TGTGCCAGCAGTTATTCTCAGGACGGAAACATTCAGTACTTC.

The chain combines TRBV27 with TRBJ1-2, with 7 nucleotides matching TRBD1. Germline V gene data show CDR1 as MNHEY and CDR2 as SMNVEV (reference sequence). V shed 4 bases, J shed 5 bases, and the junction held 7 bases outside the gene matches. This CDR3 is 14 amino acids long. CDR3 region: CASSSDRVRYGYTF. The CDR3 DNA reads TGTGCCAGCAGTTCAGACAGGGTGCGGTATGGCTACACCTTC.

This clone appeared once. This sequence joins TRBV9 and TRBJ2-7, with D perhaps matching TRBD2 (5 bases). CDR3 length: 14 amino acids. Trimming cost V 0 bases and J 3 bases, with 10 bases left between them. Germline V gives CDR1 SGDLS, CDR2 YYNGEE. This CDR3 is CASSVGTQNYEQYF. CDR3 nucleotides: TGTGCCAGCAGCGTAGGGACTCAAAACTACGAGCAGTACTTC.

V gene TRBV19 combines with J gene TRBJ2-7; 7 bases agree with TRBD2. J was trimmed by 3 bases and V by 6 bases; bases with no gene match: 8. This CDR3 is 14 amino acids long. The germline gives CDR1 LNHDA, CDR2 SQIVND (reference sequence). The CDR3 sequence: CASSSGLPSYEQYF. CDR3 sequence (DNA): TGTGCCAGTAGCTCGGGACTACCTAGCTACGAGCAGTACTTC. Drawing the rest from reference TRBV19 and TRBJ2-7, the complete variable domain is DGGITQSPKYLFRKEGQNVTLSCEQNLNHDAMYWYRQDPGQGLRLIYYSQIVNDFQKGDIAEGYSVSREKKESFPLTVTSAQKNPTAFYLCASSSGLPSYEQYFGPGTRLTVT.

J is TRBJ1-4 and V is TRBV2; no definite D call. Trimming took off 6 bases at V and 3 bases at J, with 11 bases between the two ends. Germline values: CDR1 SNHLY, CDR2 FYNNEI. The CDR3 contains 14 residues. The CDR3 loop is CASRRSEANEKLFF. In DNA, the CDR3 is TGTGCCAGCAGAAGGAGCGAGGCTAATGAAAAACTGTTTTTT.

The chain employs TRBV6-5 and TRBJ2-3; possible D gene TRBD2, 6 bases. The germline CDR1 and CDR2 sequences are MNHEY and SVGAGI. CDR3 size: 15 residues. V lost 6 bases and J lost 0, with 13 bases in between. The CDR3 is CASSLGGASTDTQYF. DNA for the CDR3: TGTGCCAGCAGCCTGGGGGGAGCAAGCACAGATACGCAGTATTTT.

In its sample, this clone was seen a few times. J is TRBJ1-1 and V is TRBV30; no reliable D call. V lost 3 bases and J 2 bases, leaving 10 bases between the germline ends. Germline V lookup: CDR1 GTSNPN, CDR2 SVGIG (reference sequence). The CDR3 totals 13 residues. CDR3 coding DNA: TGTGCCTGGAGCTACGGACTCAACACTGAAGCTTTCTTT. Translating gives CAWSYGLNTEAFF.

The V gene is TRBV5-1, the J gene TRBJ2-3; tentatively, D is TRBD2 (6 bases). The CDR3 length is 12 residues. In germline, CDR1 is SGHRS, CDR2 YFSETQ. V was trimmed by 4 bases and J by 7 bases, leaving 10 bases between them. The CDR3 DNA reads TGCGCCAGCAGCATACTAGCCCATACGCAGTATTTT. Translating gives CASSILAHTQYF.

The chain couples TRBV7-9 to TRBJ2-3; 15 nucleotides align to TRBD2. CDR1 and CDR2 from the germline V gene are SEHNR and FQNEAQ (reference sequence). CDR3 length: 18 residues. J was trimmed by 0 bases and V by 4 bases; bases with no gene match: 5. DNA of the CDR3: TGTGCCAGCAGCTCCCGGACTAGCGGGGGGGCTAGCACAGATACGCAGTATTTT. Its protein product is CASSSRTSGGASTDTQYF. Filled out from reference TRBV7-9 and TRBJ2-3, the complete variable domain reads DTGVSQNPRHKITKRGQNVTFRCDPISEHNRLYWYRQTLGQGPEFLTYFQNEAQLEKSRLLSDRFSAERPKGSFSTLEIQRTEQGDSAMYLCASSSRTSGGASTDTQYFGPGTRLTVL.